Reported below is one T cell receptor beta chain. Its antigen is unidentified. Germline CDR1 MNHNS, CDR2 SASEGT. The V and J ends lost 7 bases and 6 bases respectively, with 25 bases between them. CDR3 length: 16 amino acids. The sample originates from a study of blood T cells in healthy people across ages. Study at large: With template switching, about one barcoded beta molecule was captured per two T cells. Study-wide findings and caveats: Age brought a roughly linear fall in TCR beta diversity measured per million T cells. Naive CD4+ cells and diversity were both higher in long-lived donors than in aged donors.

Total RNA extracted from each sample amounted to at least 6 micrograms. Primers used in a second PCR of roughly 6 to 11 cycles were a sample-barcoded 5' primer and a J-beta primer mix. TCRdb re-called the 5' RACE reads through MiXCR, storing one row per CDR3 protein. This sample has 780,000 or so distinct CDR3 sequences, with around half found just once. Material for sequencing was blood. V usage is TRBV6-1 and J usage is TRBJ2-7; the D gene could be TRBD1 or TRBD2 (6 bases each). This sequence was found in a man at least 80 years old in good health. This chain's CDR3 is CASKRTGLGAGSEQYF. For the CDR3, the DNA is TGTGCCAGCAAGAGAACAGGGCTTGGAGCCGGGAGCGAGCAGTACTTC.